This is a list of T cell receptor beta chains from one sample in a study of OX40 agonist ivuxolimab in advanced cancers. The protocol was immunoSEQ multiplex PCR, while the TCRdb copy is restricted to in-frame clones and leaves out a portion. In the table there are about 84,000 clones, roughly 89% of which are singletons. The sequencing used CD4+ or CD8+ T cells sorted from blood, collected in a trial of the OX40 agonist ivuxolimab. The receptors were gathered from an adult with an advanced solid tumor such as melanoma, head and neck, liver or kidney cancer. Each CDR3 is given with its conserved first and last residue. D genes are given only for firm matches. Not every row has a clone size; where given, it reads once, few, many or a size class.

>TRBJ2-3|NA|once|TRBV6-5
TGTGCCAGCGATAGGGGGATGAGGACAGATACGCAGTATTTT
CASDRGMRTDTQYF
>TRBJ2-7|NA|NA|TRBV15
TGTGCCACCGCCCTGGGGACGGACAGCTCCTACGAGCAGTACTTC
CATALGTDSSYEQYF
>TRBJ2-5|TRBD2|NA|TRBV7-9
TGTGCCAGCAGCTTAGCGGGGGGGATAGAGACCCAGTACTTC
CASSLAGGIETQYF
>TRBJ1-5|NA|once|TRBV28
TGTGCCAGCAGTTTATCAGCCAGAAATCAGCCCCAGCATTTT
CASSLSARNQPQHF
>TRBJ2-3|TRBD2|NA|TRBV5-1
TGCGCCAGCAGCTTGGTTGCGGGAGCCGGTCATACGCAGTATTTT
CASSLVAGAGHTQYF
>TRBJ2-7|TRBD2|NA|TRBV9
TGTGCCAGCAGCGTTAGCGGGAGGGACTACGAGCAGTACTTC
CASSVSGRDYEQYF
>TRBJ1-2|NA|NA|TRBV2
TGTGCCAGCAGTGCGACTTTACCTAACTATGGCTACACCTTC
CASSATLPNYGYTF
>TRBJ2-3|TRBD1|NA|TRBV5-4
TGTGCCAGCAGCTCCGGCCGGACAGGGGGCGGGGATACGCAGTATTTT
CASSSGRTGGGDTQYF
>TRBJ2-3|NA|NA|TRBV10-3
TGTGCCATCAGTGGCGGCAGCTCTTACACAGATACGCAGTATTTT
CAISGGSSYTDTQYF
>TRBJ1-2|TRBD1|NA|TRBV19
TGTGCCAGTAGTGTGGACAGGTCTTATGGCTACACCTTC
CASSVDRSYGYTF
>TRBJ2-7|NA|NA|TRBV18
TGTGCCAGCTCACCATCTAGCAGCCTCTACGAGCAGTACTTC
CASSPSSSLYEQYF
>TRBJ1-2|NA|few|TRBV29-1
TGCAGCCTAGTACAGCTACCAGCTAACTATGGCTACACCTTC
CSLVQLPANYGYTF
>TRBJ2-7|TRBD1|few|TRBV27
TGTGCCAGCAGGCTTCCGGGACAGGGGTCCTACGAGCAGTACTTC
CASRLPGQGSYEQYF
>TRBJ1-1|NA|NA|TRBV21-1
TGTGCCAGCAGTCCCAGCAAAGGCCCCCACAGGGAGGACACTGAAGCTTTCTTT
CASSPSKGPHREDTEAFF
>TRBJ2-1|TRBD2|NA|TRBV7-9
TGTGCCAGCAGCTCCGGGGACCGACGACTAGCGAGAAGATTGGATGAGCAGTTCTTC
CASSSGDRRLARRLDEQFF
>TRBJ1-2|NA|NA|TRBV28
TGTGCCAGCAGCGAAACCCGGGGGACTAACTATGGCTACACCTTC
CASSETRGTNYGYTF
>TRBJ2-3|NA|NA|TRBV25-1
TGTGCCAGCAGTGAATCTTTTGTCGGGCCTAGGACGGCGCGGTATTTT
CASSESFVGPRTARYF
>TRBJ1-4|NA|NA|TRBV6-1
TGTGCCAGCAGTCAGGGGCCCGCAACTAATGAAAAACTGTTTTTT
CASSQGPATNEKLFF
>TRBJ1-2|NA|once|TRBV15
TGTGCCACCAGCGCCCCCGGACAGCTGATTTATGGTTACACCTTC
CATSAPGQLIYGYTF
>TRBJ2-7|TRBD2|NA|TRBV6-5
TGTGCCAGCAGACCGGGACTAGCGGGAGCCTACGAGCAGTACTTC
CASRPGLAGAYEQYF
>TRBJ1-3|NA|NA|TRBV5-4
TGTGCCAGCAGCAATCGAAAGGAGGGAGGGCCCGGAAACACCATATATTTT
CASSNRKEGGPGNTIYF
>TRBJ1-1|NA|once|TRBV28
TGTGCCAGCCTCGGAATTGAAGCTTTCTTT
CASLGIEAFF
>TRBJ1-2|NA|NA|TRBV5-1
TGCGCCAGCAGCTCGATGACAAATTTCTATGGCTACACCTTC
CASSSMTNFYGYTF
>TRBJ1-1|NA|few|TRBV4-1
TGCGCCAGCAGCCAAGTCCTTCGGGGCACTGAAGCTTTCTTT
CASSQVLRGTEAFF
>TRBJ2-7|NA|NA|TRBV4-1
TGCGCCAGCAGCCAAGGGCCTAATACGCCGTACGAGCAGTACTTC
CASSQGPNTPYEQYF
>TRBJ1-2|TRBD1|NA|TRBV28
TGTGCCAGCAGTTTAATGGGACAGGGGGCGCGAACTAACTATGGCTACACCTTC
CASSLMGQGARTNYGYTF
>TRBJ1-6|NA|NA|TRBV9
TGTGCCAGGCTAGTTCTCCTTAACTCCTATAATTCACCCCTCCACTTT
CARLVLLNSYNSPLHF
>TRBJ2-3|TRBD1|NA|TRBV11-2
TGTGCCAGCAGCCGAAACGGACAGGGCAGGAGCACAGATACGCAGTATTTT
CASSRNGQGRSTDTQYF
>TRBJ2-3|TRBD2|NA|TRBV9
TGTGCCAGCAGCGTAGTCCTAGCGGGAGGGACAGATACGCAGTATTTT
CASSVVLAGGTDTQYF
>TRBJ2-2|NA|few|TRBV27
TGTGCCAGCAGTCCGGGACGTTCGAACCCCGGGGAGCTGTTTTTT
CASSPGRSNPGELFF
>TRBJ2-3|TRBD1|NA|TRBV6-1
TGTGCCAGCAGTGGACAGGGGCGTAGCACAGATACGCAGTATTTT
CASSGQGRSTDTQYF
>TRBJ1-3|NA|NA|TRBV5-6
TGTGCCAGCAGCTTGAGGGAGATATTTTCTGGAAACACCATATATTTT
CASSLREIFSGNTIYF
>TRBJ1-5|NA|NA|TRBV5-8
TGTGCCAGCAGCTTTGGTTGGCAGCCCCAGCATTTT
CASSFGWQPQHF
>TRBJ1-2|NA|NA|TRBV5-1
TGCGCCAGCGCCGAGAATAACTATGGCTACACCTTC
CASAENNYGYTF
>TRBJ2-7|NA|NA|TRBV6-5
TGTGCCAGCAGTTTGACAGGTTTCTCTCACTACGAGCAGTACTTC
CASSLTGFSHYEQYF
>TRBJ2-5|NA|few|TRBV5-6
TGTGCCAGCAGCTTTTCCCACCAAGAGACCCAGTACTTC
CASSFSHQETQYF
>TRBJ1-1|TRBD1|NA|TRBV5-1
TGCGCCAGCAGCTTCCACGCAGGGGGTAGGAACACTGAAGCTTTCTTT
CASSFHAGGRNTEAFF
>TRBJ2-5|NA|NA|TRBV7-3
TGTGCCAGCAGCTCGCTAGGTGCAGGGAAAGAGACCCAGTACTTC
CASSSLGAGKETQYF
>TRBJ2-3|TRBD2|NA|TRBV7-2
TGTGCCAGCAGCTGGGCCCTAGCGGGGGGTGGAGATACGCAGTATTTT
CASSWALAGGGDTQYF
>TRBJ1-2|NA|NA|TRBV13
TGTGCCAGCAGCTTAGTCAGGGAGCATCTGAGGGAAAACTATGGCTACACCTTC
CASSLVREHLRENYGYTF
>TRBJ1-3|NA|few|TRBV6-5
TGTGCCAGCAGTTACGAGCGGGGCATCTCTGGAAACACCATATATTTT
CASSYERGISGNTIYF
>TRBJ1-5|NA|NA|TRBV10-3
TGTGCCATCAGTGAGAGGTTGGTGTCTAGCAATCAGCCCCAGCATTTT
CAISERLVSSNQPQHF
>TRBJ1-2|TRBD1|NA|TRBV6-1
TGTGCCAGCAGTGAAGCGTGGGACAGGGATGGCTACACCTTC
CASSEAWDRDGYTF
>TRBJ2-2|NA|NA|TRBV28
TGTGCCAGCATGTACACCGGGGAGCTGTTTTTT
CASMYTGELFF
>TRBJ2-5|NA|NA|TRBV6-6
TGTGCCAGCGATAGAGAATTCGGAGAGACCCAGTACTTC
CASDREFGETQYF
>TRBJ1-1|NA|NA|TRBV6-1
TGTGCCAGCGGGGGGTGGGCAGCAGCTTTCTTT
CASGGWAAAFF
>TRBJ2-7|TRBD2|NA|TRBV5-1
TGCGCCAGCAGCTTGACTGGCGGGAGGTCTTACGAGCAGTACTTC
CASSLTGGRSYEQYF
>TRBJ1-4|NA|NA|TRBV7-3
TGTGCCAGCAGCGCGAGGGTGGCCCATAGACCAAATGAAAAACTGTTTTTT
CASSARVAHRPNEKLFF
>TRBJ2-5|TRBD1|NA|TRBV5-1
TGCGCCAGCGCATGGAAGGACAGGGCAGAGACCCAGTACTTC
CASAWKDRAETQYF
>TRBJ2-3|NA|NA|TRBV7-2
TGTGCCAGCAGCTCCCCATCCCTCACAGATACGCAGTATTTT
CASSSPSLTDTQYF
>TRBJ2-7|TRBD2|NA|TRBV28
TGTGCCAGCAGCCCTCCTAGCGGCCGATCCTACGAGCAGTACTTC
CASSPPSGRSYEQYF
>TRBJ1-2|NA|NA|TRBV4-1
TGCGCCAGCAGCCAAGCGGGGGGGTACTACGGTCATGGCTACACCTTC
CASSQAGGYYGHGYTF
>TRBJ1-4|NA|few|TRBV30
TGTGCCTGGAGCGAGGAAAAACTGTTTTTT
CAWSEEKLFF